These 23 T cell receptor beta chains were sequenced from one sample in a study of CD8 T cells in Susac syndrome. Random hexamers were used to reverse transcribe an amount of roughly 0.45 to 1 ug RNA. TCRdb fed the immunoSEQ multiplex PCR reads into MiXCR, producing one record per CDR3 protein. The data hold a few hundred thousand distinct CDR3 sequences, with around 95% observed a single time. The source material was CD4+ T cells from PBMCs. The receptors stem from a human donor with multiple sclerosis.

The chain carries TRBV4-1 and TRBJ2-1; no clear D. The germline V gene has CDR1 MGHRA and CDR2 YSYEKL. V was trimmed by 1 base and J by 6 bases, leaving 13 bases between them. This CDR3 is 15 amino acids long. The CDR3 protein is CASSQARYVGNEQFF. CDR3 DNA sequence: TGCGCCAGCAGCCAAGCCCGGTATGTGGGCAATGAGCAGTTCTTC.

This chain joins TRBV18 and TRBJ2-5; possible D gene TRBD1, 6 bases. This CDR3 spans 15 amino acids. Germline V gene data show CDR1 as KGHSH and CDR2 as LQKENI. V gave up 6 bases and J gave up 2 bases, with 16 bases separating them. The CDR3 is CASSTEQGFQETQYF. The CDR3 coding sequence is TGTGCCAGCTCTACTGAACAGGGATTTCAAGAGACCCAGTACTTC.

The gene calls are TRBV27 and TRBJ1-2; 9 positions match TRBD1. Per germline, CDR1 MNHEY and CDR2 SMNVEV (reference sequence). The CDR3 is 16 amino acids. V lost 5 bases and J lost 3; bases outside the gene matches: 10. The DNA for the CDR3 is TGTGCCAGCAGTCGGACAGGGGCCCTAATTGACTATGGCTACACCTTC. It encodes CASSRTGALIDYGYTF.

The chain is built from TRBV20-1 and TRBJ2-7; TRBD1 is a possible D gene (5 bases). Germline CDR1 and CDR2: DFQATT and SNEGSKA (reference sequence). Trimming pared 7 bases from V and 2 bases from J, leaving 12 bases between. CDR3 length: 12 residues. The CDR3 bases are TGCAGTGTTGCAAGCAGGGCCTACGAGCAGTACTTC. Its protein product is CSVASRAYEQYF.

CDR3 amino acids: CAWREGVGDTDTQYF. The CDR3 DNA reads as TGTGCCTGGAGGGAAGGGGTAGGGGACACAGATACGCAGTATTTT. This chain links TRBV30 with TRBJ2-3; D perhaps matches TRBD1 (5 bases). The CDR3 spans 15 residues. Germline-derived CDR1 and CDR2 are GTSNPN and SVGIG (reference sequence). The V end was cut by 3 bases, the J end by 2 bases, with 15 bases between. Full variable domain (outside the CDR3, taken from reference TRBV30 and TRBJ2-3): SQTIHQWPATLVQPVGSPLSLECTVEGTSNPNLYWYRQAAGRGLQLLFYSVGIGQISSEVPQNLSASRPQDRQFILSSKKLLLSDSGFYLCAWREGVGDTDTQYFGPGTRLTVL.

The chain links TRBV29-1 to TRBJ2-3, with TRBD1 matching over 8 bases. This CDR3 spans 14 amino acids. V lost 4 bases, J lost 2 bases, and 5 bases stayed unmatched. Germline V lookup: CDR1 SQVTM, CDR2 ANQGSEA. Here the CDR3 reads CSVGQGAFTDTQYF. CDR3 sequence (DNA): TGCAGCGTTGGGCAGGGGGCCTTCACAGATACGCAGTATTTT.

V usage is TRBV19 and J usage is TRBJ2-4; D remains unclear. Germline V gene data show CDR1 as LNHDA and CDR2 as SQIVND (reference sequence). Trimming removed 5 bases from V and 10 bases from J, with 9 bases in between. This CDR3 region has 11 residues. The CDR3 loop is CASSGQRIQYF. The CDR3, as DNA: TGTGCCAGTAGTGGCCAACGGATTCAGTACTTC.

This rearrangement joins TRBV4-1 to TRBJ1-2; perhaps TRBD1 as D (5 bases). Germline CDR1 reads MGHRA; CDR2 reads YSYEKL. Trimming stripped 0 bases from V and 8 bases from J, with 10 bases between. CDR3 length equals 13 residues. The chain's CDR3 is CASSQDLRGGYTF. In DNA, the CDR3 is TGCGCCAGCAGCCAAGATCTTAGGGGAGGCTACACCTTC.

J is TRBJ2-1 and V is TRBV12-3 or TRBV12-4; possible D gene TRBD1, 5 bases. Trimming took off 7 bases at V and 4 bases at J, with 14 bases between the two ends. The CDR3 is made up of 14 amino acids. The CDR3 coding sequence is TGTGCCAGCAATACATGGACACCTTACAATGAGCAGTTCTTC. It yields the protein CASNTWTPYNEQFF.

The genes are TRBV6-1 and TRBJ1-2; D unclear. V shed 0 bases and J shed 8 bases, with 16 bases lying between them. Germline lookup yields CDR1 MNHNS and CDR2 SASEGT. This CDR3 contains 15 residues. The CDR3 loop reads CASSEAARETGGYTF. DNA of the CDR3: TGTGCCAGCAGTGAAGCGGCGCGAGAAACCGGGGGCTACACCTTC.

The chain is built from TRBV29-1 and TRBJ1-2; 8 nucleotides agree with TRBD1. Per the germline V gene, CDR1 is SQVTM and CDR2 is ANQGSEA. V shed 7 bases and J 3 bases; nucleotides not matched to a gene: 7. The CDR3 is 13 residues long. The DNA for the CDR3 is TGCAGCGCTCGGACAGGGAGATACTATGGCTACACCTTC. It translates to CSARTGRYYGYTF.

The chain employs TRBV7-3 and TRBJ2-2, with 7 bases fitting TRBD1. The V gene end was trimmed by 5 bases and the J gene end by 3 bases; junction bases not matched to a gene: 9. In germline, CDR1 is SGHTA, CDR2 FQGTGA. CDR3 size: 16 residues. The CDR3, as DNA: TGTGCCAGCAGCCTAGGGTCCACAGGGGACACCGGGGAGCTGTTTTTT. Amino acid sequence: CASSLGSTGDTGELFF. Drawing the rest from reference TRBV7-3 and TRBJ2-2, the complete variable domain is GAGVSQTPSNKVTEKGKYVELRCDPISGHTALYWYRQSLGQGPEFLIYFQGTGAADDSGLPNDRFFAVRPEGSVSTLKIQRTERGDSAVYLCASSLGSTGDTGELFFGEGSRLTVL.

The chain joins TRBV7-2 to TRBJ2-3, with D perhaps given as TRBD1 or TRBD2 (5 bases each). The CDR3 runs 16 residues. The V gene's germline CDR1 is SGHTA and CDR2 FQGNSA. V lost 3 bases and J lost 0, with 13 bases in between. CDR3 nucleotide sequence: TGTGCCAGCAGCTTGTTCGGGACCCCTAGCACAGATACGCAGTATTTT. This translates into CASSLFGTPSTDTQYF.

The CDR3 DNA reads as TGTGCCAGCAGCTCGGACAGCAGCTATGGCTACACCTTC. Protein sequence: CASSSDSSYGYTF. The genes are TRBV6-5 and TRBJ1-2, with D maybe TRBD1 (6 bases). CDR3 size: 13 residues. Germline assignment: CDR1 MNHEY and CDR2 SVGAGI. Trimming removed 6 bases from V and 4 bases from J, with 12 bases in between.

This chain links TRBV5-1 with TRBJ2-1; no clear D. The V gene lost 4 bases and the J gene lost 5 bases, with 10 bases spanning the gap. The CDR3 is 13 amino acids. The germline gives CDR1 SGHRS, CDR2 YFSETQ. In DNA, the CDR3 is TGCGCCAGCAGCGTACGCAGCGACAATGAGCAGTTCTTC. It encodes CASSVRSDNEQFF. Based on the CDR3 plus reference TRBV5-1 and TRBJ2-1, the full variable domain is KAGVTQTPRYLIKTRGQQVTLSCSPISGHRSVSWYQQTPGQGLQFLFEYFSETQRNKGNFPGRFSGRQFSNSRSEMNVSTLELGDSALYLCASSVRSDNEQFFGPGTRLTVL.

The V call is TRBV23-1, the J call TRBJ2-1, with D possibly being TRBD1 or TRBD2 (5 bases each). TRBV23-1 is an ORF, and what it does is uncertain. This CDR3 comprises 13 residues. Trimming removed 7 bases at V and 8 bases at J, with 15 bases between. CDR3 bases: TGCGCCAGCACGCTAACGAGGGGTGATGAGCAGTTCTTC. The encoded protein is CASTLTRGDEQFF.

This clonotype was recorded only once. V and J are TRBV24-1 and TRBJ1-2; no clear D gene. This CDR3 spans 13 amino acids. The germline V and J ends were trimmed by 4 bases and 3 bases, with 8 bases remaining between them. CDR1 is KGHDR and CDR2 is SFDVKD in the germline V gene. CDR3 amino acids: CATSEVGDYGYTF. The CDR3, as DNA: TGTGCCACCAGTGAAGTAGGAGACTATGGCTACACCTTC.

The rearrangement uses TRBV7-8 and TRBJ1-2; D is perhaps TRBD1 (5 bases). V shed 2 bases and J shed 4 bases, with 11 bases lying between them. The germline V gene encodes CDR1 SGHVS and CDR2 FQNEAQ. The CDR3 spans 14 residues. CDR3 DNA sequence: TGTGCCAGCAGCTTACAGGGCCCGTCCTATGGCTACACCTTC. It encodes CASSLQGPSYGYTF.

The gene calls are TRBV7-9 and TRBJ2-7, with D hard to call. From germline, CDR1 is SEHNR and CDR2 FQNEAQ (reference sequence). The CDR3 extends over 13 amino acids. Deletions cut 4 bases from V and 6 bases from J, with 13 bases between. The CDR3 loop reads CASSSSYSSEQYV. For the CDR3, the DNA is TGTGCCAGCAGCTCCTCCTACAGTAGCGAGCAGTACGTC.

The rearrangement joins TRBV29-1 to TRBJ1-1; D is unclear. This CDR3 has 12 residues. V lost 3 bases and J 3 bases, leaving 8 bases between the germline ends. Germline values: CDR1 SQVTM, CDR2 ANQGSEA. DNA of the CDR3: TGCAGCGTTGAGGGAAGGGACACTGAAGCTTTCTTT. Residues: CSVEGRDTEAFF.

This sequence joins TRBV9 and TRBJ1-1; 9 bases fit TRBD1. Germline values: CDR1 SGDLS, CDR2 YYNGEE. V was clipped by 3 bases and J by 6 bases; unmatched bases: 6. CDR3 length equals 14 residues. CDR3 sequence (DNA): TGTGCCAGCAGCGCGGGACAGGGACCAGCTGAAGCTTTCTTT. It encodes CASSAGQGPAEAFF.

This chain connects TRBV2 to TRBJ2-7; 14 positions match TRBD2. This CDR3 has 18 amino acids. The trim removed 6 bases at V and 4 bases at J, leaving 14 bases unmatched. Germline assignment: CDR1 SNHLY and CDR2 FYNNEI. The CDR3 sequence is CASRKATSGGAKDYEQYF. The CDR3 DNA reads TGTGCCAGCAGGAAAGCGACTAGCGGGGGGGCGAAAGATTACGAGCAGTACTTC. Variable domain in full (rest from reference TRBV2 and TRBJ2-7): EPEVTQTPSHQVTQMGQEVILRCVPISNHLYFYWYRQILGQKVEFLVSFYNNEISEKSEIFDDQFSVERPDGSNFTLKIRSTKLEDSAMYFCASRKATSGGAKDYEQYFGPGTRLTVT.

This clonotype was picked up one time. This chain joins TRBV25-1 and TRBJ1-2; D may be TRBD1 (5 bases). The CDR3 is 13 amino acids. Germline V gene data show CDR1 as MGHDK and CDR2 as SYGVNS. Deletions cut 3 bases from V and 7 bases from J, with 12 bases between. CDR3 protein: CASSDFGTGGYTF. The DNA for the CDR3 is TGTGCCAGCAGTGATTTTGGGACGGGTGGCTACACCTTC.